This is a list of T cell receptor beta chains from one sample in a study of blood T cell repertoires in COVID-19. The data were produced by immunoSEQ multiplex PCR, yet TCRdb's version contains in-frame clones alone and is incomplete. The table has some 130,000 clones, roughly 79% seen once. The sample was peripheral blood. These receptors were taken from a woman aged 55-70 years with active or convalescent COVID-19. Each CDR3 is given with its conserved first and last residue. D genes are given only for firm matches. Only part of the rows carry a size: once, few, many, or a class if the clone is expanded.

clone_size d_call j_call v_call cdr3_nt cdr3_aa
- - TRBJ1-1 TRBV7-2 TGTGCCAGCAGCCGACAAGAAAACACTGAAGCTTTCTTT CASSRQENTEAFF
- TRBD1 TRBJ1-1 TRBV5-1 TGCGCCAGCAGCTGGATAATGGACAGGGGGGCGAACACTGAAGCTTTCTTT CASSWIMDRGANTEAFF
- TRBD2 TRBJ2-2 TRBV11-2 TGTGCCAGCAGCCCCGGGACTAGCAGGCTACGGGAGCTGTTTTTT CASSPGTSRLRELFF
- - TRBJ2-1 TRBV19 TGTGCCAGTAGTCTTCAATTCGGGGGATTGGGCAGCTCCTACAATGAGCAGTTCTTC CASSLQFGGLGSSYNEQFF
- - TRBJ1-4 TRBV18 TGTGCCAGCTCACCTGGCGTGGACAAAGAAAAACTGTTTTTT CASSPGVDKEKLFF
- - TRBJ1-5 TRBV6-2/TRBV6-3 TGTGCCAGCAGTGATACAGGGATTCAGCCCCAGCATTTT CASSDTGIQPQHF
- TRBD2 TRBJ2-7 TRBV7-2 TGTGCCAGCAGCCTCTCCGGGGGGAGCTCCTACGAGCAGTACTTC CASSLSGGSSYEQYF
- TRBD1 TRBJ1-5 TRBV30 TGTGCCTACGGACAGGACAATCAGCCCCAGCATTTT CAYGQDNQPQHF
- - TRBJ1-1 TRBV6-2/TRBV6-3 TGTGCCAGCAGTCCCTGGGACCGGGGGGACACTGAAGCTTTCTTT CASSPWDRGDTEAFF
few - TRBJ1-2 TRBV19 TGTGCCAGTACCGGAGGGTCCACTCAAAGGGGCTACACCTTC CASTGGSTQRGYTF
- TRBD1 TRBJ1-1 TRBV11-2 TGTGCCAGCAGCTTAGAAGACAGGGGGAGAGCTTTCTTT CASSLEDRGRAFF
- - TRBJ2-4 TRBV28 TGTGCCAGCAGTGAGCCCCGTCAAAACATTCAGTACTTC CASSEPRQNIQYF
- - TRBJ1-5 TRBV19 TGTGCCAGTAGTTTTCACCAGACTAATCAGCCCCAGCATTTT CASSFHQTNQPQHF
- - TRBJ2-3 TRBV4-1 TGCGCCAGCAGCCAATCCGGGACTCGCACAGATACGCAGTATTTT CASSQSGTRTDTQYF
- TRBD1 TRBJ2-5 TRBV6-5 TGTGCCAGCCGAGACCTGGGACAGCAAGAGACCCAGTACTTC CASRDLGQQETQYF
- - TRBJ1-2 TRBV28 TGTGCCAGCAGTTTACCGAGAGATGGCTACACCTTC CASSLPRDGYTF
- - TRBJ2-1 TRBV5-1 TGCGCCAGTCACTCCGCGCTTTCCTACAATGAGCAGTTCTTC CASHSALSYNEQFF
- - TRBJ1-1 TRBV6-5 TGTGCCAGCAGTCCGGTCGGTTCGTACACTGAAGCTTTCTTT CASSPVGSYTEAFF
few - TRBJ1-1 TRBV2 TGTGCCAGAGCTATGGGGGGGGAAGCTTTCTTT CARAMGGEAFF